The 4 T cell receptor beta chains given below trace back to one sample, sequenced in a study of siplizumab effects on memory and regulatory T cells. Profiled with immunoSEQ multiplex PCR; TCRdb holds only in-frame clones, not every one. The sample has 90,000 to 120,000 clones, about 90% seen once. Sequencing was performed on Tregs sorted from blood. The origin of the receptors is a human donor in good health.

This rearrangement joins TRBV6-5 to TRBJ2-1; D unclear. With 5 bases removed from V and 15 bases from J, the gap between germline ends came to 14 bases. CDR1 and CDR2 from the germline V gene are MNHEY and SVGAGI. CDR3 length: 11 amino acids. CDR3 sequence: CASSPWKGAFF. CDR3 bases: TGTGCCAGCAGTCCTTGGAAGGGTGCGTTCTTC.

This chain links TRBV5-6 with TRBJ2-4; TRBD1 aligns across 10 bases. Germline V lookup: CDR1 SGHDT, CDR2 YYEEEE. The CDR3 is 17 amino acids. With V trimmed by 4 bases and J by 9 bases, 16 bases remained unmatched. The CDR3 spells CASSRQGTGVMGGIQYF. In DNA, the CDR3 is TGTGCCAGCAGCCGCCAGGGGACAGGGGTGATGGGGGGCATTCAGTACTTC.

The chain is built from TRBV14 and TRBJ2-1, with TRBD2 identical over 16 bases. Germline V gene sequence: CDR1 SGHDN, CDR2 FVKESK. Germline trimming cut 1 base from V and 12 bases from J; bases unmatched to any gene: 3. The CDR3 is made up of 15 amino acids. CDR3 coding DNA: TGTGCCAGCAGCCAAGTGGGACTAGCGGGAGGGTGGCAGTTCTTC. This codes for CASSQVGLAGGWQFF.

The rearrangement uses TRBV27 and TRBJ2-1; D is possibly TRBD2 (6 bases). Germline V gives CDR1 MNHEY, CDR2 SMNVEV (reference sequence). Trimming removed 3 bases from V and 3 bases from J, with 15 bases in between. The CDR3 consists of 16 residues. CDR3 sequence: CASSFTGTPDYNEQFF. CDR3 nucleotides: TGTGCCAGCAGTTTCACCGGGACTCCCGACTACAATGAGCAGTTCTTC.